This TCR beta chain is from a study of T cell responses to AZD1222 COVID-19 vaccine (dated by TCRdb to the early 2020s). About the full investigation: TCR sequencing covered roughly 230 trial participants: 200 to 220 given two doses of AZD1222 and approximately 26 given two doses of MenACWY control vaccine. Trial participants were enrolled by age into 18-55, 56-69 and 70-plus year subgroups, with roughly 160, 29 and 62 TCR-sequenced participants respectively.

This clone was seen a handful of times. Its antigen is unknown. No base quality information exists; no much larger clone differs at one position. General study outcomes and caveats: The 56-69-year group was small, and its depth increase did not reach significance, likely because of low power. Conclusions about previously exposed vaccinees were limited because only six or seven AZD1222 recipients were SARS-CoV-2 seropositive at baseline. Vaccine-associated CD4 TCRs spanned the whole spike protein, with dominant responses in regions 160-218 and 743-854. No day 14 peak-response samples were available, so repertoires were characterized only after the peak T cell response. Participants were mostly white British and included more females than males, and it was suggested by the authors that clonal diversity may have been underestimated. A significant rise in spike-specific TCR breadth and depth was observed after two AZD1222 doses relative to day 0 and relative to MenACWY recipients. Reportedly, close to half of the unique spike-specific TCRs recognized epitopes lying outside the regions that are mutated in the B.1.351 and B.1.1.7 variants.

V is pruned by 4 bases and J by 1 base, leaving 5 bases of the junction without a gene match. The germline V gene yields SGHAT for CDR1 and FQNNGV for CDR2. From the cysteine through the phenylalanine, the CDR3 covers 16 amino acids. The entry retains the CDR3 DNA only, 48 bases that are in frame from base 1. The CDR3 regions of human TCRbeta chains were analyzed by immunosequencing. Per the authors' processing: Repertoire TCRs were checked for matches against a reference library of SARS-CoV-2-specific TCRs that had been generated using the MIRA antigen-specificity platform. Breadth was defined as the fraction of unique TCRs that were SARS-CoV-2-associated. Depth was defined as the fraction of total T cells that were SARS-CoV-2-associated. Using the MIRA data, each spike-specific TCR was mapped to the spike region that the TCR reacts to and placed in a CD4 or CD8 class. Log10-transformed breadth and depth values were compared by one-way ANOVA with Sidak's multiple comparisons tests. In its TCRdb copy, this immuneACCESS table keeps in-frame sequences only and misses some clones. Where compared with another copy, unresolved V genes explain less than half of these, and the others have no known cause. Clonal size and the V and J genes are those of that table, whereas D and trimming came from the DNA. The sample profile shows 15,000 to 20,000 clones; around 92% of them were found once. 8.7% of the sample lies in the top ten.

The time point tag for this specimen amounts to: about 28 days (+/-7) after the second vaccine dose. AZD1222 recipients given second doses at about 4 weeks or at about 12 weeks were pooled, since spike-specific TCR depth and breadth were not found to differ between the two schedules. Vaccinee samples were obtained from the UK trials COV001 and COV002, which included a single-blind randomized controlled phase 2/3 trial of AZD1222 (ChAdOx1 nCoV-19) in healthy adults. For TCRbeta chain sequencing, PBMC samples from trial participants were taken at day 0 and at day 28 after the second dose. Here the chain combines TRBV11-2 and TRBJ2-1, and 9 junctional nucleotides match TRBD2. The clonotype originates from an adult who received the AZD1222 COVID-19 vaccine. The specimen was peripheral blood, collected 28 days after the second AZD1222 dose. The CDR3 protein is CASSSLAGRSYNEQFF. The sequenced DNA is TGTGCCAGCAGCTCCCTAGCGGGAAGGTCCTACAATGAGCAGTTCTTC.